A selection of T cell receptor beta chains follows, all from one sample in a study of blood T cell repertoires in COVID-19. Repertoires were generated with immunoSEQ multiplex PCR, while TCRdb's copy carries only in-frame clones and drops some. The sample lists roughly 200,000 clones, 65% to 90% occurring once. Source material: PBMCs or T cells enriched from blood (not recorded which). All receptors derive from a woman in her thirties or forties with acute COVID-19. CDR3s include the opening cysteine and the closing phenylalanine or tryptophan. D genes are given only for firm matches. Clone size is shown for a subset of rows, as once, few, many or a class of expanded clone.

cdr3_length clone_size j_call v_call d_call cdr3_nt cdr3_aa
14 . TRBJ2-7 TRBV6-5 . TGTGCCAGCAGGCGTACAGGGTCATCGGCCGAGCAGTACTTC CASRRTGSSAEQYF
16 once TRBJ1-2 TRBV9 TRBD1 TGTGCCAGCAGCGTAGCTAGGGACAGACTTAACTATGGCTACACCTTC CASSVARDRLNYGYTF
16 . TRBJ2-7 TRBV7-8 TRBD2 TGTGCCAGCAGCTTACTTTCTAGCGGAGTCTCCTACGAGCAGTACTTC CASSLLSSGVSYEQYF
16 . TRBJ1-1 TRBV7-9 TRBD1 TGTGCCAGCAGCTCTGGCGGGACAGTCGTGAACACTGAAGCTTTCTTT CASSSGGTVVNTEAFF
15 . TRBJ2-7 TRBV27 . TGTGCCAGCAGTTGGGCGGGGCAGGGTATATACGAGCAGTACTTC CASSWAGQGIYEQYF
15 . TRBJ2-2 TRBV28 TRBD1 TGTGCCAGCAGGAGACAGGGGGCGCGAACCGGGGAGCTGTTTTTT CASRRQGARTGELFF
14 . TRBJ2-1 TRBV5-1 . TGCGCCAGCAGTATATCGCCGAGTTTCAATGAGCAGTTCTTC CASSISPSFNEQFF
16 . TRBJ1-3 TRBV5-1 . TGCGCCAGCAGCGCGGAGGCAGGCCTCTCTGGAAACACCATATATTTT CASSAEAGLSGNTIYF
15 . TRBJ2-5 TRBV18 . TGTGCCAGCTCGCCAATGGGAGCGGCTCAAGAGACCCAGTACTTC CASSPMGAAQETQYF
16 . TRBJ1-2 TRBV6-1 TRBD1 TGTGCCAGCAGTGGAAGAAGGCGGACAGGGGTGGAGGGCTACACCTTC CASSGRRRTGVEGYTF
15 . TRBJ1-1 TRBV19 TRBD1 TGTGCCAGTAGGGTAAACAGGGGGAGGAACACTGAAGCTTTCTTT CASRVNRGRNTEAFF
15 . TRBJ2-1 TRBV6-5 TRBD2 TGTGCCAGCAGCTGGACTAGCGGAGTGAACAATGAGCAGTTCTTC CASSWTSGVNNEQFF
15 . TRBJ2-7 TRBV6-5 . TGTGCCAGCAGTTATATTGCAGGGTCTTTTTACGAGCAGTACTTC CASSYIAGSFYEQYF
17 . TRBJ2-1 TRBV27 TRBD2 TGTGCCAGCAGGAGGACTAGCGGGAGTCTCTCCTACAATGAGCAGTTCTTC CASRRTSGSLSYNEQFF
15 few TRBJ1-5 TRBV30 TRBD1 TGTGCCTGGAGTGAAGGGACAGTAAACAATCAGCCCCAGCATTTT CAWSEGTVNNQPQHF
14 . TRBJ2-1 TRBV9 . TGTGCCAGCAGCGTCGGGACAACCAACAATGAGCAGTTCTTC CASSVGTTNNEQFF
13 . TRBJ1-1 TRBV19 . TGTGCCAGTCAGGAAAACGGTGATACTGAAGCTTTCTTT CASQENGDTEAFF
16 . TRBJ2-7 TRBV7-2 TRBD1 TGTGCCAGCAGCCCGTCCGGGACAGGGTTCTTCCACGAGCAGTACTTC CASSPSGTGFFHEQYF
13 . TRBJ2-7 TRBV28 . TGTGCCAGCAGTCGGACAGACTCCTACGAGCAGTACTTC CASSRTDSYEQYF
14 once TRBJ1-1 TRBV19 . TGTGCCAGTAGTACGGGGGGGCTGAACACTGAAGCTTTCTTT CASSTGGLNTEAFF
15 . TRBJ1-5 TRBV6-1 TRBD1 TGTGCCAGCAGTGAAGTCGGGACAGCCAGGGAGCCCCAGCATTTT CASSEVGTAREPQHF
16 . TRBJ2-7 TRBV21-1 . TGTGCCAGCAGCAGGTCATTAGCGGGACGGATCTACGAGCAGTACTTC CASSRSLAGRIYEQYF
14 . TRBJ2-7 TRBV19 TRBD1 TGTGCCAGTAACTCCCCCGGGACAGCCTACGAGCAGTACTTC CASNSPGTAYEQYF
12 . TRBJ2-2 TRBV12-3/TRBV12-4 . TGTGCCAGCAGTCTTCGGGGGGGGGAGCTGTTTTTT CASSLRGGELFF
16 . TRBJ2-2 TRBV24-1 TRBD2 TGTGCCACCAGTGATCCCTGGACGGGGGGCACCGGGGAGCTGTTTTTT CATSDPWTGGTGELFF